This T cell receptor (beta chain) was sequenced during a study of cytomegalovirus exposure and HLA in healthy donors. In regard to this clone: The target antigen is unknown.

Study conclusions and caveats: Accurate HLA-A and HLA-B prediction from TCR beta sequences was reported for most subjects. Rarity held for most TCR sequences, but there were some public TCRs that occurred in many donors. A later look showed TCR association rates differing by HLA locus, highest for DRB1 and lowest for HLA-C. Analysis performed later showed TCR beta chains linked to HLA being more clonally expanded than equally common others.

This CDR3 is 15 amino acids long. V was trimmed by 5 bases and J by 0 bases, leaving 11 bases between them. Germline lookup yields CDR1 SGHVS and CDR2 FNYEAQ. 60 Vbeta and 13 Jbeta primers were used in PCR. TCRdb's table, derived via immunoSEQ multiplex PCR, lists solely in-frame clones and lacks some. The table has 150,000 to 200,000 clones, roughly 70% seen once; the top ten hold approximately 1.8%. The sequenced sample was PBMCs. This TCR was sampled from a woman in her 30s in good health and CMV-seronegative. V is TRBV7-6 and J is TRBJ2-1, with TRBD2 as a possible D gene (6 bases). The CDR3 coding sequence is TGTGCCAGCAGCGGGGGGTCCGACTCCTACAATGAGCAGTTCTTC. Amino acids: CASSGGSDSYNEQFF.